The clone carrying this T cell receptor beta chain was recorded only once. Its antigen is as yet unknown. A much larger clone lies a single base off, so this may be a read error. This sample stems from a study of T cells after yellow fever vaccination. Study-level findings and limits: The bulk population could contribute abundant contaminating clonotypes to FACS-sorted repertoires. On re-exposure, the response was weaker but peaked faster, at day 5 versus 15. Clonotypes found in both CD4 and CD8 compartments made up a small share. Once the booster was given, most primary-vaccination clones reappeared, at more than 95% for CD4 and around 90% for CD8.

CDR1 and CDR2 (germline): MGHDK, SYGVNS. The CDR3 has 17 residues. V gave up 5 bases and J gave up 0 bases, with 14 bases separating them. MiXCR was run by TCRdb on the 5' RACE reads, yielding one entry per CDR3 protein. The sample yields approximately 69,000 distinct CDR3 sequences, 4.5% to 7.5% seen once. The receptor was derived from a man between 18 and 35 years old who received the YFV17D yellow fever vaccine. Material: CD4+ T cells sorted from PBMCs, obtained roughly 14 days after the first yellow fever vaccination. The chain is built from TRBV25-1 and TRBJ2-6; D is unresolved. Here the CDR3 DNA reads TGTGCCAGCAGTACCACGACACGGAGCTCTGGGGCCAACGTCCTGACTTTC. It specifies CASSTTTRSSGANVLTF.